This is a list of T cell receptor beta chains from one sample in a study of T cell repertoires in cytomegalovirus infection. These receptors have no known antigen. TCRdb called the reads again in MiXCR, with one record for every CDR3 protein. The table records hundreds of thousands of distinct CDR3 sequences, about a third of them present only once. This sample comprised cultured CD8+ T cells from PBMCs, obtained from culture after CMV antigen stimulation. The origin of the receptors is a human donor in good health (CMV status not recorded). Some clones in this sample may be carry-over from other donors' samples. The CDR3 runs from the conserved cysteine through the conserved F or W. The D gene is left open where the match is weak. Expanded clones get a size class; other rows say once, few or many, or leave the size out.

j_call	v_call	d_call	clone_size	cdr3_nt	cdr3_aa
TRBJ2-1	TRBV7-9	TRBD1	many	TGTGCCAGCAGCACCCGACAGGGGCGAATTTTCAAAGAGCAGTTCTTC	CASSTRQGRIFKEQFF
TRBJ2-1	TRBV24-1	TRBD2	-	TGTGCCACCAGTGACCGTACTAGCGGGGGGGCCGATGAGCAGTTCTTC	CATSDRTSGGADEQFF
TRBJ2-5	TRBV7-3	TRBD1	-	TGTGCCAGCAGCCACACCGCAGGGGGCAGAGAGACCCAGTACTTC	CASSHTAGGRETQYF
TRBJ1-1	TRBV28	TRBD1	-	TGTGCCAGCAACTTCGGGGGACAGGGGGCTTTTGGGGACACTGAAGCTTTCTTT	CASNFGGQGAFGDTEAFF
TRBJ2-1	TRBV19	-	-	TGTGCCAGTAGTATCGACGTTGGCTACAACTTATACAATGAGCAGTTCTTC	CASSIDVGYNLYNEQFF
TRBJ2-1	TRBV4-3	-	-	TGCGCCAGCAGCCCCCAAGGAGGGGACGAGCAGTTCTTC	CASSPQGGDEQFF
TRBJ2-1	TRBV11-2	TRBD2	-	TGTGCCAGCAGACCTATATTTAGCGGGGGGTACAATGAGCAGTTCTTC	CASRPIFSGGYNEQFF
TRBJ2-3	TRBV7-9	TRBD1	-	TGTGCCAGCAGCAACAGGGGGCCGACAGATACGCAGTATTTT	CASSNRGPTDTQYF
TRBJ2-7	TRBV5-1	-	few	TGCGCCAGCAGCTTGGAGACAGGTCAGTACGAGCAGTACTTC	CASSLETGQYEQYF
TRBJ2-2	TRBV24-1	-	-	TGTGCCACCAGTGATAGCCTCACCGGGGAGCTGTTTTTT	CATSDSLTGELFF
TRBJ2-3	TRBV7-2	TRBD2	many	TGTGCCAGCAGCTTCTGGACTAGCGGGGGGGACGCAGATACGCAGTATTTT	CASSFWTSGGDADTQYF
TRBJ1-6	TRBV6-2/TRBV6-3	TRBD1	few	TGTGCCAGCAGCTCCAGGGGGTACTATAATTCACCCCTCCACTTT	CASSSRGYYNSPLHF
TRBJ1-6	TRBV29-1	-	-	TGCAGCGTTGGGTCAGACAGAGATAATTCACCCCTCCACTTT	CSVGSDRDNSPLHF
TRBJ2-1	TRBV5-1	TRBD2	many	TGCGCCAGCATCGCTAGCGGGGGGGACAATGAGCAGTTCTTC	CASIASGGDNEQFF
TRBJ2-2	TRBV7-9	-	-	TGTGCCAGCAGCTTTGGGGTTGACACTTACCTCGGGGAGCTGTTTTTT	CASSFGVDTYLGELFF
TRBJ1-2	TRBV28	-	many	TGTGCCAGCAGTTTTCGGGGGGCGCGGGGGCACTATGGCTACACCTTC	CASSFRGARGHYGYTF
TRBJ2-3	TRBV7-6	TRBD2	many	TGTGCCAGCAGCTTATCCGCCGGACTAGCCCGAGGAGATACGCAGTATTTT	CASSLSAGLARGDTQYF
TRBJ2-4	TRBV12-5	TRBD2	few	TGTGCTAGTGGTTTGTTACTAGCGGGGGTAGCCAAAAACATTCAGTACTTC	CASGLLLAGVAKNIQYF
TRBJ2-5	TRBV12-3/TRBV12-4	TRBD2	-	TGTGCCAGCAGCTCCGGGACTAGTGGTTCAAGGGCCCAGTACTTC	CASSSGTSGSRAQYF
TRBJ1-1	TRBV7-6	-	many	TGTGCCAGCAGCCCGACGGGGTACACTGAAGCTTTCTTT	CASSPTGYTEAFF
TRBJ1-1	TRBV19	-	-	TGTGCCAGTACCCCGGGTCCTAGGGGGACGAACACTGAAGCTTTCTTT	CASTPGPRGTNTEAFF
TRBJ2-7	TRBV7-2	-	few	TGTGCCAGCCTCCCTGGCTTGGCAGGGCAGACCGAGCAGTACTTC	CASLPGLAGQTEQYF
TRBJ2-5	TRBV6-4	-	few	TGTGCCAGCAGCCGGGACTCTACTTTTTTGGAGACCCAGTACTTC	CASSRDSTFLETQYF
TRBJ2-3	TRBV7-2	-	many	TGTGCCAGCAGCAGAATAGGCCCAGATACGCAGTATTTT	CASSRIGPDTQYF
TRBJ2-6	TRBV19	TRBD2	-	TGTGCCAATCTTCCCGGGACGGGGGGGTACGGGGCCAACGTCCTGACTTTC	CANLPGTGGYGANVLTF
TRBJ2-5	TRBV7-6	-	many	TGTGCCAGCAGTTACCGGGGGGCCCTGGAGACCCAGTACTTC	CASSYRGALETQYF
TRBJ1-6	TRBV6-5	TRBD1	few	TGTGCCAGCACCTACGGAGCACAGGGGAATTCACCCCTCCACTTT	CASTYGAQGNSPLHF
TRBJ1-2	TRBV4-3	-	-	TGCGCCAGCAGCCAAGAAGGAATCCAGGGCTATGGCTACACCTTC	CASSQEGIQGYGYTF
TRBJ2-3	TRBV11-3	TRBD2	-	TGTGCCAGCAGCTCAGGACTAGCAATTACAGATACGCAGTATTTT	CASSSGLAITDTQYF